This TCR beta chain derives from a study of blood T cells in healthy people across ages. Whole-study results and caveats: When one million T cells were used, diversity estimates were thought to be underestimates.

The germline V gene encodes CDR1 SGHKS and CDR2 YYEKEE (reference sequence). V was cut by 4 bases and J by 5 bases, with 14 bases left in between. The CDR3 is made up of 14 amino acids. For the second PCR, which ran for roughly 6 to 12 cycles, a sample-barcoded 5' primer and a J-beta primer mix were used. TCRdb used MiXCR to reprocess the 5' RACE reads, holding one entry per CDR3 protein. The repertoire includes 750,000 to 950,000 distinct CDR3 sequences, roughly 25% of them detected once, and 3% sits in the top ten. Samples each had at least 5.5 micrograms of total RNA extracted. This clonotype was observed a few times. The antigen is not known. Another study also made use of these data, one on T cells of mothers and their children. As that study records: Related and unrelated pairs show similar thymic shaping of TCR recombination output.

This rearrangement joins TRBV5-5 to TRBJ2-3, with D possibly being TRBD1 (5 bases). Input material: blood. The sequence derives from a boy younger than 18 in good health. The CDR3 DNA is TGTGCCAGCAGCCAGGACACCCACGGAGATACGCAGTATTTT. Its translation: CASSQDTHGDTQYF.